The clone carrying this TCR beta chain has just one count. CDR1 is MNHEY, CDR2 SVGAGI, per germline. Trimming cost V 5 bases and J 10 bases, with 17 bases left between them. The CDR3 has 14 amino acids. Clones were read by immunoSEQ multiplex PCR, and TCRdb kept only the in-frame ones, dropping some. The sample records millions of clones, over 85% being singletons. These data belong to a study of shared clonotypes between healthy human individuals. Source material: naive CD4+ T cells sorted from blood. Subset meaning: CD45RA+ positively selected. The sequence derives from a man aged 18 to 30 in good health. The chain employs TRBV6-5 and TRBJ1-4, with D perhaps TRBD1 (6 bases). The CDR3 region is CASSQDSVLGKLFF. The CDR3 DNA follows: TGTGCCAGCAGTCAGGACAGTGTGCTCGGAAAACTGTTTTTT.